Shown below are 21 T cell receptor beta chains from a single sample sequenced in a study of T cell responses to AZD1222 COVID-19 vaccine. Profiling relied on immunoSEQ multiplex PCR, and the TCRdb table lists in-frame clones only, not all of them. The sample lists approximately 150,000 clones; around 85% were seen once. The sequenced sample was peripheral blood, obtained 28 days after the second AZD1222 dose. The receptors derive from an adult who received the AZD1222 COVID-19 vaccine.

This rearrangement joins TRBV18 to TRBJ1-6, with no clear D. Trimming took off 2 bases at V and 5 bases at J, with 7 bases between the two ends. Germline loops: CDR1 KGHSH, CDR2 LQKENI. This CDR3 has 14 amino acids. CDR3 DNA sequence: TGTGCCAGCTCACCAGGGCTCGATAATTCACCCCTCCACTTT. Translated: CASSPGLDNSPLHF. Drawing the rest from reference TRBV18 and TRBJ1-6, the complete variable domain is NAGVMQNPRHLVRRRGQEARLRCSPMKGHSHVYWYRQLPEEGLKFMVYLQKENIIDESGMPKERFSAEFPKEGPSILRIQQVVRGDSAAYFCASSPGLDNSPLHFGNGTRLTVT.

This chain joins TRBV30 and TRBJ2-3, with TRBD2 matching over 8 bases. There are 14 residues in the CDR3. Germline V gene sequence: CDR1 GTSNPN, CDR2 SVGIG (reference sequence). After removal of 4 bases from V and 5 bases from J, the junction contained 8 bases not matched to a gene. Here the CDR3 DNA reads TGTGCCTGGACTGCCGGGGGGGCGGGAGATACGCAGTATTTT. The encoded protein is CAWTAGGAGDTQYF.

The DNA of the CDR3 is TGTGCCAGCAGTGGGACTAGCGGGGTTGGAGAGACCCAGTACTTC. It encodes CASSGTSGVGETQYF. This chain uses TRBV2 with TRBJ2-5; 12 bases are a match to TRBD2. After removal of 4 bases from V and 4 bases from J, the junction contained 4 bases not matched to a gene. Germline V CDR1 and CDR2: SNHLY, FYNNEI. The CDR3 loop spans 15 amino acids.

The genes are TRBV4-1 and TRBJ1-2; tentatively, D is TRBD1 (5 bases). Germline V gene data show CDR1 as MGHRA and CDR2 as YSYEKL. This CDR3 spans 15 amino acids. V was shortened by 4 bases and J by 7 bases, with 19 bases between the two germline ends. The CDR3 here is CASSPPLGGSAGYTF. Written as DNA, the CDR3 is TGCGCCAGCAGCCCCCCCCTCGGGGGATCGGCTGGCTACACCTTC.

The V and J genes are TRBV18 and TRBJ2-2, with D tentatively TRBD1 (5 bases). The germline CDR1 and CDR2 sequences are KGHSH and LQKENI. The V end was cut by 6 bases, the J end by 0 bases, with 11 bases between. The CDR3 sequence is 15 residues long. The CDR3 protein is CASSVAGSNTGELFF. For the CDR3, the DNA is TGTGCCAGCTCTGTAGCAGGGTCGAACACCGGGGAGCTGTTTTTT.

As regards this clone: Distinct nucleotide sequences in the sample also encode this CDR3. The chain has TRBV5-1 and TRBJ2-6, with D possibly being TRBD2 (5 bases). Looked up from germline, CDR1 is SGHRS and CDR2 is YFSETQ. The CDR3 consists of 15 residues. The V and J ends lost 0 bases and 1 base respectively, with 5 bases between them. This CDR3 is CASSLAGSGANVLTF. CDR3 sequence (DNA): TGCGCCAGCAGCTTGGCGGGGTCTGGGGCCAACGTCCTGACTTTC.

The chain is built from TRBV29-1 and TRBJ2-7; TRBD2 is a possible D gene (6 bases). The germline V gene has CDR1 SQVTM and CDR2 ANQGSEA. The CDR3 contains 14 residues. Trimming stripped 2 bases from V and 0 bases from J, with 11 bases between. The CDR3 is CSVEFGSGSYEQYF. In nucleotides, the CDR3 is TGCAGCGTTGAATTTGGTAGCGGCTCCTACGAGCAGTACTTC.

This clone was counted a single time. V and J are TRBV6-1 and TRBJ2-1, with 8 bases identical to TRBD2. V lost 0 bases, J lost 8 bases, and 9 bases stayed unmatched. The CDR3 consists of 16 residues. Germline V CDR1 and CDR2: MNHNS, SASEGT. The CDR3 loop reads CASSEAGPGGSYEQFF. Here the CDR3 DNA reads TGTGCCAGCAGTGAAGCCGGGCCGGGGGGGTCATATGAGCAGTTCTTC.

This chain uses TRBV7-2 with TRBJ1-1; possible D gene TRBD1, 6 bases. Trimming cost V 4 bases and J 0 bases, with 21 bases left between them. From germline, CDR1 is SGHTA and CDR2 FQGNSA. This CDR3 is built from 18 residues. The CDR3 nucleotides are TGTGCCAGCAGCTCCACACATATGGACAGCCTCATGAACACTGAAGCTTTCTTT. It encodes CASSSTHMDSLMNTEAFF.

V is TRBV29-1 and J is TRBJ2-2, with 11 nucleotides matching TRBD2. The trim removed 6 bases at V and 3 bases at J, leaving 9 bases unmatched. The CDR3 is made up of 16 amino acids. The germline V gene has CDR1 SQVTM and CDR2 ANQGSEA. Written as DNA, the CDR3 is TGCAGCGTCATCATAGCGGGGGGGCTTCACACCGGGGAGCTGTTTTTT. Translation: CSVIIAGGLHTGELFF.

The chain is built from TRBV30 and TRBJ1-3; D is possibly TRBD1 (5 bases). Trimming took off 3 bases at V and 0 bases at J, with 12 bases between the two ends. CDR1 GTSNPN and CDR2 SVGIG come from the germline V gene (reference sequence). The CDR3 totals 15 residues. CDR3 DNA: TGTGCCTGGAGCCGGGGGGAAAACTCTGGAAACACCATATATTTT. Residues: CAWSRGENSGNTIYF.

The DNA for the CDR3 is TGTGCCAGCAGCCAAGAACAAGGGTCCTCTGAAGCTTTCTTT. It codes for CASSQEQGSSEAFF. The chain couples TRBV4-2 to TRBJ1-1; D remains unclear. The germline V gene has CDR1 LGHNA and CDR2 YNFKEQ. Trimming stripped 0 bases from V and 6 bases from J, with 11 bases between. The CDR3 spans 14 residues.

The gene calls are TRBV7-8 and TRBJ2-7; TRBD2 might be the D (5 bases). V lost 6 bases and J 4 bases, leaving 22 bases between the germline ends. The CDR3 totals 16 residues. Germline-derived CDR1 and CDR2 are SGHVS and FQNEAQ. DNA of the CDR3: TGTGCCAGCAGACCTCTCGGCGGGTCAGTATCGTACGAGCAGTACTTC. It translates to CASRPLGGSVSYEQYF.

The V call is TRBV19, the J call TRBJ2-3, with 12 bases aligning to TRBD2. Trimming at V came to 5 bases and at J to 2 bases, leaving 5 bases not matched to a gene. Germline V CDR1 and CDR2: LNHDA, SQIVND (reference sequence). This CDR3 contains 16 residues. This chain's CDR3 is CASSGLAGPNTDTQYF. CDR3 in DNA: TGTGCCAGTAGTGGACTAGCGGGGCCTAACACAGATACGCAGTATTTT.

This chain uses TRBV7-9 with TRBJ2-5; TRBD1 matches at 9 bases. Germline CDR1 and CDR2: SEHNR and FQNEAQ (reference sequence). Trimming took 3 bases from V and 4 from J; bases not matched to a gene: 3. The CDR3 has 14 amino acids. In DNA, the CDR3 is TGTGCCAGCAGCTTCTCGGACAGGGGAGAGACCCAGTACTTC. Encoded protein: CASSFSDRGETQYF.

The rearrangement links TRBV9 to TRBJ2-7, with 7 bases aligning to TRBD2. V lost 5 bases and J lost 1; bases outside the gene matches: 9. Per germline, CDR1 SGDLS and CDR2 YYNGEE. This CDR3 region has 15 residues. CDR3 sequence: CASRGGRGDSYEQYF. CDR3 sequence (DNA): TGTGCCAGCAGGGGAGGGCGGGGCGATTCCTACGAGCAGTACTTC.

V gene TRBV4-1 combines with J gene TRBJ1-1; weak D call: TRBD1 (5 bases). V lost 0 bases and J 6 bases, leaving 14 bases between the germline ends. CDR1 and CDR2 from the germline V gene are MGHRA and YSYEKL. The CDR3 has 15 residues. Written as DNA, the CDR3 is TGCGCCAGCAGCCAAGAGGCAGGGCCGGCGTCTGAAGCTTTCTTT. Amino acid sequence: CASSQEAGPASEAFF.

J is TRBJ1-6 and V is TRBV2, with 9 bases aligning to TRBD1. V lost 6 bases and J lost 8; bases outside the gene matches: 5. This CDR3 spans 14 amino acids. Germline V CDR1 and CDR2: SNHLY, FYNNEI. The CDR3 sequence: CASRGQGWDSPLHF. In DNA form, the CDR3 reads TGTGCCAGCAGGGGACAGGGCTGGGATTCACCCCTCCACTTT.

In its sample, this clone was seen a few times. The chain carries TRBV5-1 and TRBJ2-1, with TRBD1 matching 9 bases. The CDR3 is 15 residues long. The trim removed 5 bases at V and 3 bases at J, leaving 6 bases unmatched. Per the germline V gene, CDR1 is SGHRS and CDR2 is YFSETQ. The CDR3: CASRTDRGFYNEQFF. The DNA of the CDR3 is TGCGCCAGCAGAACGGACAGGGGATTCTACAATGAGCAGTTCTTC.

This chain joins TRBV18 and TRBJ2-3; D is possibly TRBD1 (6 bases). V shed 4 bases and J shed 9 bases, with 11 bases lying between them. In germline, CDR1 is KGHSH, CDR2 LQKENI. The length of the CDR3 is 12 residues. The CDR3 here is CASSLQGRTQYF. As DNA, the CDR3 is TGTGCCAGCTCACTACAGGGTAGGACGCAGTATTTT.

The chain links TRBV4-1 to TRBJ1-1; possibly TRBD1 for D (5 bases). Per germline, CDR1 MGHRA and CDR2 YSYEKL. Trimming cost V 6 bases and J 0 bases, with 5 bases left between them. The CDR3 is 12 residues long. CDR3 region: CASRGLNTEAFF. CDR3 sequence (DNA): TGCGCCAGCAGGGGACTGAACACTGAAGCTTTCTTT.